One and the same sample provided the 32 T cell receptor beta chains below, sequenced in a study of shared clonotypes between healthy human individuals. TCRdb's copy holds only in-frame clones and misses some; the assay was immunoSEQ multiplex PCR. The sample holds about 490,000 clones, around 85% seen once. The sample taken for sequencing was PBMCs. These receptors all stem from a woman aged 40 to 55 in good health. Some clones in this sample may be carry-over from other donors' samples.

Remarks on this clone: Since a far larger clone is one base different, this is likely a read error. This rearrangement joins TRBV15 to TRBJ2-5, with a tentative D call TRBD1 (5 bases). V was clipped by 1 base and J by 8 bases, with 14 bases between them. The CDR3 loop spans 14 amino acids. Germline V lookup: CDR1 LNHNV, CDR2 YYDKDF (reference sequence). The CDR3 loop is CATSRVSVGDTQYF. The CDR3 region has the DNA TGTGCCACCAGCAGAGTCTCAGTAGGGGATACCCAGTACTTC.

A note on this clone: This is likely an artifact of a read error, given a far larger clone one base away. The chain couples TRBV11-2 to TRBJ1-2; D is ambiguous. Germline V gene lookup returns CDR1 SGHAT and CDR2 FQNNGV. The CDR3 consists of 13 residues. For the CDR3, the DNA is TGTGCCAGCAGCTCAGCTGTAAACTATTGCTACACCTTC. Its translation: CASSSAVNYCYTF. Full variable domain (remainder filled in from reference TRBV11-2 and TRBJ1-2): EAGVAQSPRYKIIEKRQSVAFWCNPISGHATLYWYQQILGQGPKLLIQFQNNGVVDDSQLPKDRFSAERLKGVDSTLKIQPAKLEDSAVYLCASSSAVNYCYTFGSGTRLTVV.

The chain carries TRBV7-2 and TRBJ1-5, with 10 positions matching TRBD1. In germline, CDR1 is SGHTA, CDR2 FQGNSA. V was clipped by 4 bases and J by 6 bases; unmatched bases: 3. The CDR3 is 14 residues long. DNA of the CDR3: TGTGCCAGCAGCTCCGGGACAGGGGCTCAGCCCCAGCATTTT. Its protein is CASSSGTGAQPQHF. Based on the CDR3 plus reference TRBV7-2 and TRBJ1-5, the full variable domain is GAGVSQSPSNKVTEKGKDVELRCDPISGHTALYWYRQSLGQGLEFLIYFQGNSAPDKSGLPSDRFSAERTGGSVSTLTIQRTQQEDSAVYLCASSSGTGAQPQHFGDGTRLSIL.

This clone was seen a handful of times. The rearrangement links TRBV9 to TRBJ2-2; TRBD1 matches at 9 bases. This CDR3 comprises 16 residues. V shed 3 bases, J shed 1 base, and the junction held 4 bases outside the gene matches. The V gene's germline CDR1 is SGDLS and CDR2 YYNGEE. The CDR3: CASSGPGQGNTGELFF. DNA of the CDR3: TGTGCCAGCAGCGGACCGGGACAGGGGAACACCGGGGAGCTGTTTTTT.

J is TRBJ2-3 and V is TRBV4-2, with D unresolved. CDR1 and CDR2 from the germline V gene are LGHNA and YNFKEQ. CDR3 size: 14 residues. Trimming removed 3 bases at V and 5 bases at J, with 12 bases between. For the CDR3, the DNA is TGTGCCAGCAGCCATACCGGTAGTATAGATACGCAGTATTTT. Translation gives CASSHTGSIDTQYF.

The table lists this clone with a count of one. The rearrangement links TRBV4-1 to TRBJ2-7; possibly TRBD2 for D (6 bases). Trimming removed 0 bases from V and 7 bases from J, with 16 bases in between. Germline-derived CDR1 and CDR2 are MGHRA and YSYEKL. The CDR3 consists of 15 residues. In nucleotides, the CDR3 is TGCGCCAGCAGCCAAGATCCGGGGGTCCCGGGGGAGCAGTACTTC. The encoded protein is CASSQDPGVPGEQYF.

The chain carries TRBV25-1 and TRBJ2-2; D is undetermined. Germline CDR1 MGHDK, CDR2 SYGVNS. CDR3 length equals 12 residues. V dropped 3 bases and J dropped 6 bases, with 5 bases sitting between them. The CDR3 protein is CASSDLPGELFF. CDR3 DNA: TGTGCCAGCAGTGACCTCCCCGGGGAGCTGTTTTTT.

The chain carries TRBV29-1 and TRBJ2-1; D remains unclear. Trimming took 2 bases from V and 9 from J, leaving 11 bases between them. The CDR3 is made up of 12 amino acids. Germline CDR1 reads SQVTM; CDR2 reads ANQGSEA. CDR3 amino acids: CSVEMTASEQFF. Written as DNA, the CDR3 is TGCAGCGTTGAAATGACGGCAAGTGAGCAGTTCTTC.

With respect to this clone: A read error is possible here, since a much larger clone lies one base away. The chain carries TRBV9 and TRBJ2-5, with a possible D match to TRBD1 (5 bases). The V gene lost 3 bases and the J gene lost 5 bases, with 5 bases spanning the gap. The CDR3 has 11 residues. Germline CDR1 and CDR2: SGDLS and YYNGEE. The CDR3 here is CASSEGETQYF. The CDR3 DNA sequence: TGTGCCAGCAGCGAGGGGGAGACCCAGTACTTC.

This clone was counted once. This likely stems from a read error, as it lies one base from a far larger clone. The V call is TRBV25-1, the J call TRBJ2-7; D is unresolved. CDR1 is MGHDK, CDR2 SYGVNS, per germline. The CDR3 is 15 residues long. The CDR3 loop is CTSSGPLENSYEQYF. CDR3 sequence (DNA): TGTACCAGCAGTGGCCCCCTGGAGAACTCCTACGAGCAGTACTTC.

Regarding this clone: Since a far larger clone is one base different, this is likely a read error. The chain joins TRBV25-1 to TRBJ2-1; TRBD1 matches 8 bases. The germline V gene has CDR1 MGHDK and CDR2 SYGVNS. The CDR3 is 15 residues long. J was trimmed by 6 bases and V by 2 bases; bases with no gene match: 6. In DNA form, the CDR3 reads TGTGCCAGCAGTGAACCGGTACAGGGGGTCAATGAGCAGTTCTTC. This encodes CASSEPVQGVNEQFF.

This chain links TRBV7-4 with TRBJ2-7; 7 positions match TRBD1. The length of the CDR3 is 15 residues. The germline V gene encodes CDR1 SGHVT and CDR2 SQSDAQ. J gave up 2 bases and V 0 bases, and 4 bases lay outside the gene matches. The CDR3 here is CASSLAGTEAYEQYF. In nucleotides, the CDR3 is TGTGCCAGCAGCTTAGCGGGGACAGAAGCCTACGAGCAGTACTTC.

In DNA form, the CDR3 reads TGTGCCAGCAGTTTGCTCGCCCTCGCAAAAAAGGGACTAGCGGGAGGCTATGAGCAGTTCTTC. It specifies CASSLLALAKKGLAGGYEQFF. The genes are TRBV28 and TRBJ2-1, with 15 bases aligning to TRBD2. V trimming: 3 bases; J trimming: 8 bases; junction bases outside the gene matches: 20. CDR1 and CDR2 from the germline V gene are MDHEN and SYDVKM. This CDR3 is built from 21 residues.

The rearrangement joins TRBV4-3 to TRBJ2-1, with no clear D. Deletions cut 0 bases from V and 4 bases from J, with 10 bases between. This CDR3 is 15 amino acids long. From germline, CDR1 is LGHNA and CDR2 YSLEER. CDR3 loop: CASSQDANSYNEQFF. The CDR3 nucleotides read TGCGCCAGCAGCCAAGACGCCAACTCTTACAATGAGCAGTTCTTC.

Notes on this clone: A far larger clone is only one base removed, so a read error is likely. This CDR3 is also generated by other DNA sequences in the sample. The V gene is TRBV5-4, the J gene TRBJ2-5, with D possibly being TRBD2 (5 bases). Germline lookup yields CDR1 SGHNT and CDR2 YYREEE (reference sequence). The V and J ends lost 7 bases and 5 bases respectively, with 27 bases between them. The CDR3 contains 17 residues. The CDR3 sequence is CASQPFPRAPLQETQYF. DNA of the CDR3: TGTGCCAGCCAACCCTTCCCGAGGGCCCCCCTCCAGGAGACCCAGTACTTC.

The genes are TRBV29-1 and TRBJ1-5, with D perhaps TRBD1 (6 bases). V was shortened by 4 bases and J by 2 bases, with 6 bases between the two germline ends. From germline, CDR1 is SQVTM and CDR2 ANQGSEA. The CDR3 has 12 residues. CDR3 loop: CSVAGGNQPQHF. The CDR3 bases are TGCAGCGTTGCAGGGGGCAATCAGCCCCAGCATTTT.

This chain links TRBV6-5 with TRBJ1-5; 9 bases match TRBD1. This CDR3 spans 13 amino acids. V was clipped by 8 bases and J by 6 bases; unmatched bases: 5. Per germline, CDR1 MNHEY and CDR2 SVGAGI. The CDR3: CASSMTGGQPQHF. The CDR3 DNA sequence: TGTGCCAGCTCGATGACAGGGGGTCAGCCCCAGCATTTT.

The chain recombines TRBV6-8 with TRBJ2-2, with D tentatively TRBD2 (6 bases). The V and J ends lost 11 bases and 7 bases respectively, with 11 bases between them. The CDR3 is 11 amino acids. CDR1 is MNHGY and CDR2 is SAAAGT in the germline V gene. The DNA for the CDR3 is TGTGCCCGCTTTAGCGGCGGGGAGCTGTTTTTT. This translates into CARFSGGELFF.

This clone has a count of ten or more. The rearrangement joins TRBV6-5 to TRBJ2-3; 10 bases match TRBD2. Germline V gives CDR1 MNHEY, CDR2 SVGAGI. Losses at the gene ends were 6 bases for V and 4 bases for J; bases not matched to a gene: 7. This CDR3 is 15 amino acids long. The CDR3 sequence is CASRHSGRSPDTQYF. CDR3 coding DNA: TGTGCCAGCAGACATAGCGGGAGGTCCCCAGATACGCAGTATTTT.

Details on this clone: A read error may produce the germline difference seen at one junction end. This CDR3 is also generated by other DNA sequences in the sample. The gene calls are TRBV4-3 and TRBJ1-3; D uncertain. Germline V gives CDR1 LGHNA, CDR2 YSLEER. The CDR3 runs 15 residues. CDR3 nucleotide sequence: TGCGCCAGTAGCCAGACCTATAGCTCTGGAAATACCATATATTTT. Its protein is CASSQTYSSGNTIYF.

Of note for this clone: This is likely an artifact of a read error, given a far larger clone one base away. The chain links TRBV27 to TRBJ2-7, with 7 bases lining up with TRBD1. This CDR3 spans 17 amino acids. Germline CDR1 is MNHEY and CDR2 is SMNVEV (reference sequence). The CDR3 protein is CASILSIRDSVAYEQYF. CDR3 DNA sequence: TGTGCCAGCATTTTAAGTATCCGGGACAGTGTTGCCTACGAGCAGTACTTC.

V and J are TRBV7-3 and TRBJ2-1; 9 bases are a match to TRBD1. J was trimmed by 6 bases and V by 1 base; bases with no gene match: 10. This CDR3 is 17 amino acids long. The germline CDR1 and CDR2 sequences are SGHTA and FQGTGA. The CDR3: CASSLRPRTGQGNEQFF. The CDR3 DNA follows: TGTGCCAGCAGCTTAAGGCCCCGGACGGGACAGGGCAATGAGCAGTTCTTC.

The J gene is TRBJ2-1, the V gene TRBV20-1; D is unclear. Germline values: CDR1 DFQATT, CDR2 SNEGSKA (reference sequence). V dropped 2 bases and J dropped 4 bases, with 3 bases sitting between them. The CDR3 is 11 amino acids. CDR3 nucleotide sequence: TGCAGTGCTAGAAGATACAATGAGCAGTTCTTC. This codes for CSARRYNEQFF.

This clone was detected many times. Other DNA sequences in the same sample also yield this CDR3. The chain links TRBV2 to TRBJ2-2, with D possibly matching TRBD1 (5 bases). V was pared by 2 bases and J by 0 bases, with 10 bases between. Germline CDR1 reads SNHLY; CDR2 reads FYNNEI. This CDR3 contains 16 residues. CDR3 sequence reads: CASSEQGITNTGELFF. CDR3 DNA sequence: TGTGCCAGCAGTGAACAGGGAATTACGAACACCGGGGAGCTGTTTTTT.

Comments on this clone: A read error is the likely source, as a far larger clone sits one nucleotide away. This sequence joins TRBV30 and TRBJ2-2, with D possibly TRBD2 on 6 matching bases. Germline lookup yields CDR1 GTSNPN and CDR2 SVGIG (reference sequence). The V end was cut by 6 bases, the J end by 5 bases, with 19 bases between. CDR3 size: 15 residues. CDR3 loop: CACSRLATITGELFF. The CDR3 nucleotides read TGTGCCTGTAGTCGGCTAGCGACCATAACCGGGGAGCTGTTTTTT.

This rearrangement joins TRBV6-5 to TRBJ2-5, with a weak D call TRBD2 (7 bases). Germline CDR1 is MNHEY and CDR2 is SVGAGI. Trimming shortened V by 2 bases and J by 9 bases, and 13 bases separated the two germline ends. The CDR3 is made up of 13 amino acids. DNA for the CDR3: TGTGCCAGCAGTTACATCGAGGGGGGGGCCCAGTACTTC. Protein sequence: CASSYIEGGAQYF.

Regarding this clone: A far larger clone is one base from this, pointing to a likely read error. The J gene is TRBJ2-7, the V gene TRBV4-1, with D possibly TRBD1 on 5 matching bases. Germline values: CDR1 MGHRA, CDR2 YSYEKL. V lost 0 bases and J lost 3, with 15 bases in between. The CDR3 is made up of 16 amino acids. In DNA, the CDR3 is TGCGCCAGCAGCCAAGAGATCCCGACAGTCCACTACGAGCAGTACTTC. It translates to CASSQEIPTVHYEQYF.

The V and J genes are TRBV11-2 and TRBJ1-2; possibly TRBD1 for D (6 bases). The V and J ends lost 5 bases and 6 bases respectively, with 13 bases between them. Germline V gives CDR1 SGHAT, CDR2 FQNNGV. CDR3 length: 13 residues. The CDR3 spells CASSRGRTDGYTF. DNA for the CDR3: TGTGCCAGCAGCAGGGGGAGGACGGATGGCTACACCTTC. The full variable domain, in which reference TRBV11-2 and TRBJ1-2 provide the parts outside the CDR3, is EAGVAQSPRYKIIEKRQSVAFWCNPISGHATLYWYQQILGQGPKLLIQFQNNGVVDDSQLPKDRFSAERLKGVDSTLKIQPAKLEDSAVYLCASSRGRTDGYTFGSGTRLTVV.

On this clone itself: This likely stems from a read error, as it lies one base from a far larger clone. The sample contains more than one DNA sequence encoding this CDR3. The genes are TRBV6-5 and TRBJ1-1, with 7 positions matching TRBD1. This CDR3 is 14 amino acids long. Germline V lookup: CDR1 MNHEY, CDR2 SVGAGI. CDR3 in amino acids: CASRSGQANTEAFF. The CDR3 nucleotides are TGTGCTAGCAGATCCGGACAGGCGAACACTGAAGCTTTCTTT.

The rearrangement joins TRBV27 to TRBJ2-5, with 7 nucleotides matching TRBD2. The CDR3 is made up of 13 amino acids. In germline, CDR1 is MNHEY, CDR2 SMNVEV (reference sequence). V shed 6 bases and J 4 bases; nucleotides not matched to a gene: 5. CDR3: CASRRELGETQYF. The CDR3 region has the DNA TGTGCCAGCAGGCGGGAGTTGGGAGAGACCCAGTACTTC.

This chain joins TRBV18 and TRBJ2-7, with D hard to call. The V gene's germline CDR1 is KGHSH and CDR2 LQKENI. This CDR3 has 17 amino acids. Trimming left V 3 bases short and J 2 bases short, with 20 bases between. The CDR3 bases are TGTGCCAGCTCACCTAACAAAGCCCAGGATAGTACCTACGAGCAGTACTTC. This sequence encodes CASSPNKAQDSTYEQYF.

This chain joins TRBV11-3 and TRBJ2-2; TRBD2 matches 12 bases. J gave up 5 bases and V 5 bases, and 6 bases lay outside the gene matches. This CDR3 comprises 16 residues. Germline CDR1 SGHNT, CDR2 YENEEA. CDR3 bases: TGTGCCAGCAGCCCTCTAGCGGGAGGGAGGACCGGGGAGCTGTTTTTT. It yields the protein CASSPLAGGRTGELFF.